These T cell receptor beta chains were read from a single sample in a study of T cells in Graves' hyperthyroidism and ophthalmopathy. TCRdb independently ran MiXCR on the multiplex PCR reads; one entry per CDR3 protein. This table has about 480,000 distinct CDR3 sequences, around 22% appearing once. The sequencing input was blood. Every receptor here comes from a woman in her thirties with Graves' ophthalmopathy. Both conserved end residues are part of each CDR3. The D gene is left open where the match is weak. The size of a clone is reported for some rows only, either as once, few or many, or as a class for expanded clones.

D | J | V | size | CDR3 | DNA
- | TRBJ1-1 | TRBV20-1 | few | CSARVNLEAFF | TGCAGTGCTAGAGTTAACCTTGAAGCTTTCTTT
- | TRBJ2-5 | TRBV11-2 | - | CASSLGFRVVEETQYF | TGTGCCAGCAGCTTAGGGTTCAGGGTAGTGGAAGAGACCCAGTACTTC
- | TRBJ1-1 | TRBV12-3/TRBV12-4 | many | CASSPQPGGRTEAFF | TGTGCCAGCAGTCCCCAACCGGGAGGTAGGACTGAAGCTTTCTTT
- | TRBJ1-1 | TRBV19 | many | CASSMKGEVNTEAFF | TGTGCCAGTAGTATGAAGGGGGAAGTTAACACTGAAGCTTTCTTT
TRBD1 | TRBJ2-5 | TRBV2 | - | CASSEQGASSGKETQYF | TGTGCCAGCAGTGAGCAGGGGGCTTCTTCCGGAAAAGAGACCCAGTACTTC
- | TRBJ1-1 | TRBV7-3 | once | CASSLDTHTEAFF | TGTGCCAGCAGCTTGGACACTCACACTGAAGCTTTCTTT
- | TRBJ1-5 | TRBV28 | many | CASRYTGRNQPQHF | TGTGCCAGCAGGTACACAGGGCGCAATCAGCCCCAGCATTTT
- | TRBJ1-1 | TRBV6-1 | - | CASSDWNWSTEAFF | TGTGCCAGCAGTGATTGGAATTGGAGCACTGAAGCTTTCTTT
- | TRBJ2-7 | TRBV27 | many | CASSRRSKAYEQYF | TGTGCCAGCAGCCGACGGTCCAAAGCCTACGAGCAGTACTTC
TRBD1 | TRBJ2-5 | TRBV6-1 | few | CASRKGGTGYQETQYF | TGTGCCAGCAGGAAGGGTGGGACAGGGTACCAAGAGACCCAGTACTTC
- | TRBJ2-7 | TRBV5-1 | many | CASSLSFGSIYEQYF | TGCGCCAGCAGCTTGAGTTTCGGTTCCATCTACGAGCAGTACTTC
- | TRBJ1-5 | TRBV6-1 | few | CASRSAEYDQPQHF | TGTGCCAGCAGATCTGCAGAGTATGATCAGCCCCAGCATTTT
- | TRBJ2-7 | TRBV29-1 | many | CSVDRGYEQYF | TGCAGCGTTGATAGGGGTTACGAGCAGTACTTC
- | TRBJ2-2 | TRBV4-2 | - | CASSQGDINTGELFF | TGTGCCAGCAGCCAAGGTGACATTAACACCGGGGAGCTGTTTTTT
- | TRBJ2-7 | TRBV7-9 | many | CASSLSDSYWEQYF | TGTGCCAGCAGCCTCTCGGACAGCTACTGGGAGCAGTACTTC
- | TRBJ1-1 | TRBV30 | many | CAWRTEVTEAFF | TGTGCCTGGAGGACAGAAGTCACTGAAGCTTTCTTT